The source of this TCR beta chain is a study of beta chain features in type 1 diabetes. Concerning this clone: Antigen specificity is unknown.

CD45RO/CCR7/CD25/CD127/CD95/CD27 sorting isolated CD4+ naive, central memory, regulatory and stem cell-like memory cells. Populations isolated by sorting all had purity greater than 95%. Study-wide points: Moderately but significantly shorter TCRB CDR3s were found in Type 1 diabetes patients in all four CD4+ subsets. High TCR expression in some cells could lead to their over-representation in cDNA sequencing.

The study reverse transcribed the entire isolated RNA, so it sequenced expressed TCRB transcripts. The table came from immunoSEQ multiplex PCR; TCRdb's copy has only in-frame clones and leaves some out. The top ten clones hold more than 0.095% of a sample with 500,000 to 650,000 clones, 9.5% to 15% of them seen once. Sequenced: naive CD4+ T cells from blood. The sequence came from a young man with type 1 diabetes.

CDR3: CASSFQGSEVETQYF. For the CDR3, the DNA is TGTGCCAGCAGCTTCCAGGGCTCGGAGGTTGAGACCCAGTACTTC. The chain is built from TRBV7-9 and TRBJ2-5; D tentatively reads TRBD1 or TRBD2 (5 bases each). Trimming left V 3 bases short and J 5 bases short, with 16 bases between. Germline V lookup: CDR1 SEHNR, CDR2 FQNEAQ (reference sequence). CDR3 length: 15 residues.